The sequence of this T cell receptor beta chain was determined in a study of CD8+CD57+ T cells in acquired aplastic anemia. Study details: Quantities of DNA derived from sorted CD4+ and CD8+ cells averaged approximately 3 ug. Regarding the study as a whole: Some 29 shared CD8+ CDR3s appeared highly expressed within patients' immunodominant clones. In CD8+ cells, Simpson's diversity showed no significant difference between patients and controls.

Note on this clonotype: Antigen specificity is unknown.

Those patients picked for sequencing had displayed CD8+CD57+ cell expansion on flow cytometry. Germline CDR1 is SEHNR and CDR2 is FQNEAQ (reference sequence). This CDR3 is 16 amino acids long. The V end was cut by 3 bases, the J end by 16 bases, with 25 bases between. It was genomic DNA that served as the template for profiling TCR beta VDJ and CDR3. TCRdb analysed the reads with MiXCR anew, one entry per CDR3 protein. The table shows around 250,000 distinct CDR3 sequences, with 65% to 90% occurring only once. The chain links TRBV7-9 to TRBJ1-6; D is perhaps TRBD1 (5 bases). The clonotype comes from a human donor with aplastic anemia. The sequencing input was sorted CD4+, CD8+, or CD8+CD57+ T cells (not recorded which) from PBMCs. CDR3 sequence: CASSLGESGYNYPLHF. The CDR3 nucleotides read TGTGCCAGCAGCTTGGGGGAGAGCGGCTATAATTATCCGCTCCACTTT.